This TCR beta chain was found in a study of CD8+ T cells in alopecia areata. Study overall: Tofacitinib therapy lasting 6 to 18 months was followed by 6 months off drug. Study-level findings and limits: Scalp sample sequencing also detects resident alphabeta T cells of normal skin. Against the mouse data, patients shared TCRs less clearly, possibly for HLA reasons.

To note about this clone: Its target is unknown.

Treatment given: oral pan-JAK inhibitor, 5-10 mg twice daily. Sequencing used cDNA as its template, made by extracting RNA and reverse transcribing it. Profiling relied on immunoSEQ multiplex PCR, and the TCRdb table lists in-frame clones only, not all of them. Of approximately 140,000 clones detected, 86% appear once; the ten largest clones hold approximately 13%. Trimming cost V 6 bases and J 0 bases, with 9 bases left between them. Germline values: CDR1 MNHEY, CDR2 SMNVEV (reference sequence). The CDR3 loop spans 13 amino acids. The rearrangement links TRBV27 to TRBJ2-7; no firm D call. The receptor comes from a human donor with alopecia areata. The sequenced sample was CD8+ T cells sorted from blood, obtained at week 4, from a patient treated with tofacitinib. The DNA of the CDR3 is TGTGCCAGCAGGACACCCAACTCCTACGAGCAGTACTTC. It codes for CASRTPNSYEQYF.